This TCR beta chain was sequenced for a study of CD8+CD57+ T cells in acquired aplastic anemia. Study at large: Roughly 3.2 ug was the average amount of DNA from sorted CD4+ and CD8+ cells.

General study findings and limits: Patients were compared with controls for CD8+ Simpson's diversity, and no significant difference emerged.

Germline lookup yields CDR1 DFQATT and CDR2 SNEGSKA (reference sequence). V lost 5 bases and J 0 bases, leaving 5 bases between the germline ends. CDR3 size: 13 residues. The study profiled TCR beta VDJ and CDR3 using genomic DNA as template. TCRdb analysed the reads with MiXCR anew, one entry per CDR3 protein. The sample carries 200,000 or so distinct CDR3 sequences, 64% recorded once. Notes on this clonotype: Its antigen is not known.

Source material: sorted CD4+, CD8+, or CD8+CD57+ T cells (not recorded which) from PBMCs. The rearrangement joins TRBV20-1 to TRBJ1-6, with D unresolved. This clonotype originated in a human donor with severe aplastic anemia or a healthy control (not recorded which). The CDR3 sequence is CSAGSSYNSPLHF. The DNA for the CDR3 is TGCAGTGCTGGCAGCTCCTATAATTCACCCCTCCACTTT.